Presented here are 2 T cell receptor beta chains from one specimen sequenced in a study of cytomegalovirus exposure and HLA in healthy donors. Use of 60 Vbeta and 13 Jbeta primers characterized the PCR. The protocol was immunoSEQ multiplex PCR, while the TCRdb copy is restricted to in-frame clones and leaves out a portion. This sample's table reports about 75,000 clones. Sequenced material: PBMCs. The receptors were sampled from a man aged 35-49 years in good health and CMV-seronegative.

V usage is TRBV10-1 and J usage is TRBJ2-1; 11 nucleotides align to TRBD2. Unmatched junction bases numbered 2, after V lost 9 bases and J lost 4 bases. Looked up from germline, CDR1 is WNHNN and CDR2 is SYGVQD (reference sequence). The CDR3 runs to 13 residues. CDR3 sequence reads: CASLAGGYNEQFF. CDR3 nucleotides: TGCGCCAGTCTAGCGGGGGGATACAATGAGCAGTTCTTC.

The chain carries TRBV10-1 and TRBJ2-1, with D perhaps TRBD1 (5 bases). The CDR3 length is 14 residues. The V and J ends lost 9 bases and 3 bases respectively, with 15 bases between them. CDR1 and CDR2 (germline): WNHNN, SYGVQD (reference sequence). In DNA, the CDR3 is TGCGCCAGTCCGGTGGGCAGGGACTACAATGAGCAGTTCTTC. This encodes CASPVGRDYNEQFF.